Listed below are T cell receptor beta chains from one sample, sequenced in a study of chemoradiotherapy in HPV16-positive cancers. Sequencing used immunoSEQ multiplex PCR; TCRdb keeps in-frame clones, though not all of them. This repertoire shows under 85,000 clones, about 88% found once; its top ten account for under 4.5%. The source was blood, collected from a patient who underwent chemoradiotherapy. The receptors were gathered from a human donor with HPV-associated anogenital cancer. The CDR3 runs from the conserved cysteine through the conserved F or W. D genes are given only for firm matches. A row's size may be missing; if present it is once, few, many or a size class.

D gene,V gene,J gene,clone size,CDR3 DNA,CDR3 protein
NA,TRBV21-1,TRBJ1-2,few,TGTGCCAGCAGCCGGGACAGGGGAGATGGCTACACCTTC,CASSRDRGDGYTF
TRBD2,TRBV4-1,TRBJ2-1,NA,TGCGCCAGCAGCCGGGGTTTACTAGCGGACTACAATGAGCAGTTCTTC,CASSRGLLADYNEQFF
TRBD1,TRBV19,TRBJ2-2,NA,TGTGCCAGTAGTATGGGGACAGGGGCCACCGGGGAGCTGTTTTTT,CASSMGTGATGELFF
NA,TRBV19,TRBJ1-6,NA,TGTGCCAGTAGTATAGTCATAACTAATTCACCCCTCCACTTT,CASSIVITNSPLHF
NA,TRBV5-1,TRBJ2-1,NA,TGCGCCAGCAGCCCCCTCCCGGACCCCTACAATGAGCAGTTCTTC,CASSPLPDPYNEQFF
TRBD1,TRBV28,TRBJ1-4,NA,TGTGCCAGCAGCACCCCGGGACAGGGGTACGAAAAACTGTTTTTT,CASSTPGQGYEKLFF
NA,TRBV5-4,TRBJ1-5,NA,TGTGCCAGCAGCTTGGATAGGGACCATAGCAATCAGCCCCAGCATTTT,CASSLDRDHSNQPQHF
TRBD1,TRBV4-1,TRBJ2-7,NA,TGCGCCAGCAGCCAGGGGACAGGAAATTACGAGCAGTACTTC,CASSQGTGNYEQYF
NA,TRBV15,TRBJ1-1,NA,TGTGCCACCAGCAGAGAAGAGGGGATGAACACTGAAGCTTTCTTT,CATSREEGMNTEAFF
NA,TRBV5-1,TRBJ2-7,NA,TGCGCCAGCAGCTTGGTCTCCTCCAGGGCCGCCGACGAGCAGTACTTC,CASSLVSSRAADEQYF
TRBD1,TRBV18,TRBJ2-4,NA,TGTGCCAGCTCACCACAGGGACAGGCAAACATTCAGTACTTC,CASSPQGQANIQYF
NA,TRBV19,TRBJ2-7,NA,TGTGCCAGTAGTTTCGGACTAACCTACGAGCAGTACTTC,CASSFGLTYEQYF
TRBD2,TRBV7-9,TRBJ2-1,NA,TGTGCCAGCAGCTTCGGAGCGGGAGTGTTCAATGAGCAGTTCTTC,CASSFGAGVFNEQFF
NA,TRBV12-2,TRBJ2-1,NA,TGTGCAAGTCGGAGGGATAGCGGGAGGGATGAGCAGTTCTTC,CASRRDSGRDEQFF
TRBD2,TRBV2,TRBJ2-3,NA,TGTGCCAGCAGGCGGCGGCTACTAGCGGGGGGGCCTACAGATACGCAGTATTTT,CASRRRLLAGGPTDTQYF
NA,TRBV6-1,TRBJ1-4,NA,TGTGCCAGCTCCCGGGGGTCTAATGAAAAACTGTTTTTT,CASSRGSNEKLFF
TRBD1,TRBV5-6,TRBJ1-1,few,TGTGCCAGCAGCCCAAGGGGGCTAAGTGAAGCTTTCTTT,CASSPRGLSEAFF
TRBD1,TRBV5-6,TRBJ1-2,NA,TGTGCCAGCAGCCGACAGGGAGAGGATGGCTACACCTTC,CASSRQGEDGYTF
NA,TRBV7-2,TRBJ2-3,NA,TGTGCCCCCCCCCGAATATTGTCGTGGGGCCTGAGGACAGATACGCAGTATTTT,CAPPRILSWGLRTDTQYF
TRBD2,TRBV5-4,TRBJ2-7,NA,TGTGCCACATCCCCTAGCGGGAGAGGGACCTACGAGCAGTACTTC,CATSPSGRGTYEQYF
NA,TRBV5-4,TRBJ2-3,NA,TGTGCCAGCAGCTTGGTGGGGAAAGATACGCAGTATTTT,CASSLVGKDTQYF
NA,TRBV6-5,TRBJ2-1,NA,TGTGCCAGCAGTTATGGGGGGGCTTACAATGAGCAGTTCTTC,CASSYGGAYNEQFF
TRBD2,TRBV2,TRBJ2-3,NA,TGTGCCAGCAGTAGTTTAGCGGGTGGGTCAGATACGCAGTATTTT,CASSSLAGGSDTQYF
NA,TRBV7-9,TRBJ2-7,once,TGTGCCAGCAGCTTAGCCCCCCCGGGAGACTACGAGCAGTACTTC,CASSLAPPGDYEQYF
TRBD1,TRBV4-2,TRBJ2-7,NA,TGTGCCAGCAGCCAAGATATGACAGGGGCCCCCTACGAGCAGTACTTC,CASSQDMTGAPYEQYF
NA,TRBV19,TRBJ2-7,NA,TGTGCCAGTAGTATAGGGAGGGGGGCCAACTACGAGCAGTACTTC,CASSIGRGANYEQYF
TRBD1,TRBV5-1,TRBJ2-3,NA,TGCGCCAGCAGCTTGGGGGGACAGATCACAGATACGCAGTATTTT,CASSLGGQITDTQYF
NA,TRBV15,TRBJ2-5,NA,TGTGCCACCAGCAGATTGGACGGTCAAGAGACCCAGTACTTC,CATSRLDGQETQYF
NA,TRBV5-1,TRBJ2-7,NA,TGCGCCAGCAGCTTGAGGACAGGGAGGGGAGCGGAGCAGTACTTC,CASSLRTGRGAEQYF
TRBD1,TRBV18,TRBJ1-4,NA,TGTGCCAGCTCATCAGGACAGGGGGCAACTAATGAAAAACTGTTTTTT,CASSSGQGATNEKLFF
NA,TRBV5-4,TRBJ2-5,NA,TGTGCCAGCAGCGTCGGGCCTAGGGGGGAGGAGACCCAGTACTTC,CASSVGPRGEETQYF
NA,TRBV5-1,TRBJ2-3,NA,TGCGCCAGCAGCTTGGGACAGACCAGAGATACGCAGTATTTT,CASSLGQTRDTQYF
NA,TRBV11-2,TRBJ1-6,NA,TGTGCCAGCAGCGCGGAGGTAGCGACACCCCTCCACTTT,CASSAEVATPLHF
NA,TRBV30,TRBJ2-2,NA,TGTGCCTGGAGTGTACTGATAGGGCCCGGGGAGCTGTTTTTT,CAWSVLIGPGELFF
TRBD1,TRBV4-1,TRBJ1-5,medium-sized,TGCGCCAGCAGCCAAGACCAGGGGGGTCAGCCCCAGCATTTT,CASSQDQGGQPQHF
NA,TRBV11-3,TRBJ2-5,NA,TGTGCCAGCAGCTACGGACAGACCGAGACCCAGTACTTC,CASSYGQTETQYF
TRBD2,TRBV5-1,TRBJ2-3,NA,TGCGCCAGCAGCTGGGGACTAGCGGGAGGGGTCCTAAGCACAGATACGCAGTATTTT,CASSWGLAGGVLSTDTQYF